The TCR beta chain described here comes from a study of OX40 agonist ivuxolimab in advanced cancers. Study-level information: Partial responses were observed in three patients, of whom one had hepatocellular carcinoma and two had cutaneous melanoma.

This clone has a handful of counts. No antigen is known for it. CDR1 is GTSNPN and CDR2 is SVGIG in the germline V gene (reference sequence). The CDR3 is 14 residues long. The V and J ends lost 0 bases and 6 bases respectively, with 12 bases between them. The assay was immunoSEQ multiplex PCR, and TCRdb's table has in-frame clones only and misses some. The sample consists of about 27,000 clones, roughly 86% of them appearing once. General observations from the study: Both CD4+ and CD8+ T cell populations in blood had undergone clonal expansion by week 6 at 0.1 to 3.0 mg/kg.

Blood draws occurred at baseline, cycle 4 day 1, and cycle 7 day 1. The sample was CD4+ or CD8+ T cells sorted from blood, taken in a trial of the OX40 agonist ivuxolimab. The J gene is TRBJ1-5, the V gene TRBV30; D is perhaps TRBD1 (6 bases). The sequence was collected from an adult with an advanced solid tumor such as melanoma, head and neck, liver or kidney cancer. The CDR3 spells CAWSVLQGSQPQHF. In nucleotides, the CDR3 is TGTGCCTGGAGTGTATTACAGGGCAGTCAGCCCCAGCATTTT.